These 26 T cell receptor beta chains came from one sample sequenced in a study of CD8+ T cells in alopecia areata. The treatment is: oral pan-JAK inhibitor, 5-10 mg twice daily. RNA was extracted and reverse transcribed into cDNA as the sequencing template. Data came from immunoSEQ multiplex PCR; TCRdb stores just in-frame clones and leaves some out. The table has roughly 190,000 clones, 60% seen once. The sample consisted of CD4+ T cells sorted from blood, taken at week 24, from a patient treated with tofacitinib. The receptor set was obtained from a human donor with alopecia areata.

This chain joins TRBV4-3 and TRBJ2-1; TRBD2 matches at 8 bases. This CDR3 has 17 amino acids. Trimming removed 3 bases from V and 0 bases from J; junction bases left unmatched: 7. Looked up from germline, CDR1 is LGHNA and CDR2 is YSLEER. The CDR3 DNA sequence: TGCGCCAGCAGCCATAGGAGCGGGGGAAGCTCCTACAATGAGCAGTTCTTC. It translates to CASSHRSGGSSYNEQFF.

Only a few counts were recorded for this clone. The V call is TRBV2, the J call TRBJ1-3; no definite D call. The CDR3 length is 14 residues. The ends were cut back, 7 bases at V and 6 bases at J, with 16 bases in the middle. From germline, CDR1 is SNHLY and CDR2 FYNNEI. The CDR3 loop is CASKRVTGVNTIYF. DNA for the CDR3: TGTGCCAGCAAACGGGTGACGGGAGTAAACACCATATATTTT.

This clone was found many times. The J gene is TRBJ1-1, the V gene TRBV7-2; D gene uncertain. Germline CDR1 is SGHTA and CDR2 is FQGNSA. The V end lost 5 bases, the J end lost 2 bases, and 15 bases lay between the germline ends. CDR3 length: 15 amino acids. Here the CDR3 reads CASSAPGRVNTEAFF. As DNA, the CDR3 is TGTGCCAGCAGCGCCCCGGGTCGGGTTAACACTGAAGCTTTCTTT.

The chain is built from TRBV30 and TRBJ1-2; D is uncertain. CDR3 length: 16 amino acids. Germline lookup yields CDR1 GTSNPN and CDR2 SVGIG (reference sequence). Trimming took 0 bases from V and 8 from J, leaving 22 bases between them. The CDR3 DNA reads TGTGCCTGGAGTGTCGGAGTCTACCCAGACCTTAGGGGCTACACCTTC. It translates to CAWSVGVYPDLRGYTF.

CDR3 DNA: TGTGCCAGCAGCTCGAGAAGGGGGGGAAGGACTGAAGCTTTCTTT. Translation: CASSSRRGGRTEAFF. The chain combines TRBV7-2 with TRBJ1-1, with D possibly being TRBD1 (6 bases). CDR1 SGHTA and CDR2 FQGNSA come from the germline V gene. This CDR3 region has 15 residues. The germline V and J ends were trimmed by 4 bases and 5 bases, with 17 bases remaining between them.

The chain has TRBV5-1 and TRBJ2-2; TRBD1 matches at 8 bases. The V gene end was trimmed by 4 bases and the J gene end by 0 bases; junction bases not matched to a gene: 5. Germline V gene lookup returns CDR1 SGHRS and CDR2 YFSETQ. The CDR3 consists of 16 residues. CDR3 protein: CASSQGQGPNTGELFF. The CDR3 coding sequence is TGCGCCAGCAGCCAAGGACAGGGCCCGAACACCGGGGAGCTGTTTTTT. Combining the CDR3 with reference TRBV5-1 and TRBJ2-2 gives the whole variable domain KAGVTQTPRYLIKTRGQQVTLSCSPISGHRSVSWYQQTPGQGLQFLFEYFSETQRNKGNFPGRFSGRQFSNSRSEMNVSTLELGDSALYLCASSQGQGPNTGELFFGEGSRLTVL.

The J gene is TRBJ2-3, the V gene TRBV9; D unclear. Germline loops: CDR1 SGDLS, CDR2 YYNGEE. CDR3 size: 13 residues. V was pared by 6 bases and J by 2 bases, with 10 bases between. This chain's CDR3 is CASNFGFTDTQYF. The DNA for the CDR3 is TGTGCCAGCAATTTTGGGTTCACAGATACGCAGTATTTT.

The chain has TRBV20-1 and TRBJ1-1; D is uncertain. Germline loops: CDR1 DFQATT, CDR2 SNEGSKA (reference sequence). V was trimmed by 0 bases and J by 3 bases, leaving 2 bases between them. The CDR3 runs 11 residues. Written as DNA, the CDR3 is TGCAGTGCTAGAGAGGACACTGAAGCTTTCTTT. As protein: CSAREDTEAFF.

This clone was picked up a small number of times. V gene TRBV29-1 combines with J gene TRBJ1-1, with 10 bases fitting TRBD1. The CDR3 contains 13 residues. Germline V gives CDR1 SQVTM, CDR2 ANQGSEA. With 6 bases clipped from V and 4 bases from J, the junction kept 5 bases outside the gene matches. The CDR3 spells CSVDDRGPTEAFF. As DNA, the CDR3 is TGCAGCGTAGACGACAGGGGGCCCACTGAAGCTTTCTTT.

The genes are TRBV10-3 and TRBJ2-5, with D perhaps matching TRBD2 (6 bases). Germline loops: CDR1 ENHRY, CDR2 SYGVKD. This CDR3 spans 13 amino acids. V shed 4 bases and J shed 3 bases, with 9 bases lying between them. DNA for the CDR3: TGTGCCATCAGTGCCGGGGGTAAAGAGACCCAGTACTTC. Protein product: CAISAGGKETQYF.

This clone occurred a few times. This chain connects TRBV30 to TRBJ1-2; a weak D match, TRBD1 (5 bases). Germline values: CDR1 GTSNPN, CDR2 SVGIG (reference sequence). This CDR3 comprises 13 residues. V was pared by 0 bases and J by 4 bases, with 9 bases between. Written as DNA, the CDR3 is TGTGCCTGGAGTGTAATGGGGGTCTATGGCTACACCTTC. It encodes CAWSVMGVYGYTF.

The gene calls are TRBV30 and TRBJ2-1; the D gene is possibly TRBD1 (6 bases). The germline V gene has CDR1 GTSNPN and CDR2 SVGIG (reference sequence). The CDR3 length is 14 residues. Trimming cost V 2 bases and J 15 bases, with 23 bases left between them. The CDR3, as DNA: TGTGCCTGGAGTAACAAGACAGGATGGGTTCGAGGGTTCTTC. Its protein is CAWSNKTGWVRGFF.

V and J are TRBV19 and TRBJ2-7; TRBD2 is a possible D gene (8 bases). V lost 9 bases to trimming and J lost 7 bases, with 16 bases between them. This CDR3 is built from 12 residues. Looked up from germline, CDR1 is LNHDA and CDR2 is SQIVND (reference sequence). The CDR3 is CASGRGQGEQYF. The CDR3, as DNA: TGTGCCAGCGGGAGGGGGCAAGGAGAGCAGTACTTC. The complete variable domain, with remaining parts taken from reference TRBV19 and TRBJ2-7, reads DGGITQSPKYLFRKEGQNVTLSCEQNLNHDAMYWYRQDPGQGLRLIYYSQIVNDFQKGDIAEGYSVSREKKESFPLTVTSAQKNPTAFYLCASGRGQGEQYFGPGTRLTVT.

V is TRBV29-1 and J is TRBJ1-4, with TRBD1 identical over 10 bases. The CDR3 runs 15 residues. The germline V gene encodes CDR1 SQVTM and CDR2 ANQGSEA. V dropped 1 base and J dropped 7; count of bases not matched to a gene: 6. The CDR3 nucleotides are TGCAGCGTTGAAGCGGGACAGGGGAGAGGTGAAAAACTGTTTTTT. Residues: CSVEAGQGRGEKLFF. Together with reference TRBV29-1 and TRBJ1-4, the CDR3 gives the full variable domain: SAVISQKPSRDICQRGTSLTIQCQVDSQVTMMFWYRQQPGQSLTLIATANQGSEATYESGFVIDKFPISRPNLTFSTLTVSNMSPEDSSIYLCSVEAGQGRGEKLFFGSGTQLSVL.

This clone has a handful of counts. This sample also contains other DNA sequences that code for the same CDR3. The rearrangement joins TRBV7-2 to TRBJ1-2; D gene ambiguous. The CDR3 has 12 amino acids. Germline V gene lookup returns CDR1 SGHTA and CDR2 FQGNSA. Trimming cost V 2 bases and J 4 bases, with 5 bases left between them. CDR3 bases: TGTGCCAGCAGCTTATCAGGCTATGGCTACACCTTC. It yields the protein CASSLSGYGYTF.

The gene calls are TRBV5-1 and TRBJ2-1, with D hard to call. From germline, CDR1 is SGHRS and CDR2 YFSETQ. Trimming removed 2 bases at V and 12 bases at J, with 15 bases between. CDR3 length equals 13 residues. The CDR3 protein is CASSLPTNPAQFF. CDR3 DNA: TGCGCCAGCAGCTTACCTACTAATCCCGCGCAGTTCTTC.

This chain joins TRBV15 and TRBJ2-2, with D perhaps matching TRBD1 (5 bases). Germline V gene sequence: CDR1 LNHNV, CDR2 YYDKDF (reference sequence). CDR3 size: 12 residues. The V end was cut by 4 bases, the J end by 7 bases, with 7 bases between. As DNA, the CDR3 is TGTGCCACCAGCAAGGGGAACGGGGAGCTGTTTTTT. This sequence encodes CATSKGNGELFF.

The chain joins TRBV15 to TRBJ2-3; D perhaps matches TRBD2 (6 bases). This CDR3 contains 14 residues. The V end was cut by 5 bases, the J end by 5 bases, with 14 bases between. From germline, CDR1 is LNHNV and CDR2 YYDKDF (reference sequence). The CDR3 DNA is TGTGCCACCAGCCAGAGGGACTCACGAGATACGCAGTATTTT. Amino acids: CATSQRDSRDTQYF.

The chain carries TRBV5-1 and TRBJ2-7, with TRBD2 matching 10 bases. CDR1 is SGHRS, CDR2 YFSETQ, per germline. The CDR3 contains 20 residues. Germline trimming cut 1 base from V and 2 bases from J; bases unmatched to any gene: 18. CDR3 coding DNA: TGCGCCAGCAGCTTGCGCCCCGGGAGTCAGGCCAGCGGGGGGGCCTACGAGCAGTACTTC. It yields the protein CASSLRPGSQASGGAYEQYF.

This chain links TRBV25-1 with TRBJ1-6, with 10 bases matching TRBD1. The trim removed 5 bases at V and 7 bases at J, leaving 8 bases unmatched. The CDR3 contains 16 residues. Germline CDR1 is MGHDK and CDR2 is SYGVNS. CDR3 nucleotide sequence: TGTGCCAGCAGTTGGGACAGGGGAACCTCCAATTCACCCCTCCACTTT. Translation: CASSWDRGTSNSPLHF.

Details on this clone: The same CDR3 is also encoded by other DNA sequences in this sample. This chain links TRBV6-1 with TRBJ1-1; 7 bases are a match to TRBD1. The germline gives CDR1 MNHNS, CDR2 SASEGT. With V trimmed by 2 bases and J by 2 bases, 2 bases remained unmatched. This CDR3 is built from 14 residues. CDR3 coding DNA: TGTGCCAGCAGTGAACAGGGGGTAAACACTGAAGCTTTCTTT. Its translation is CASSEQGVNTEAFF.

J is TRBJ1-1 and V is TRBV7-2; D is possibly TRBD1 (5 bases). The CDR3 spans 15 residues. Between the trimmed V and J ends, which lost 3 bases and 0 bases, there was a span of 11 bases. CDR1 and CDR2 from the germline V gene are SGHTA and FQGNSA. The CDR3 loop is CASSFTRGLNTEAFF. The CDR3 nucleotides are TGTGCCAGCAGCTTCACCCGGGGGTTGAACACTGAAGCTTTCTTT.

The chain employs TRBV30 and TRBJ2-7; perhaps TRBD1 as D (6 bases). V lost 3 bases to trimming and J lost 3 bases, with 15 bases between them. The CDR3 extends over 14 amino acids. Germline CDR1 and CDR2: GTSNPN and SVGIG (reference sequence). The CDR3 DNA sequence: TGTGCCTGGAGCCGGACAGTCAGCCTCTACGAGCAGTACTTC. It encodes CAWSRTVSLYEQYF. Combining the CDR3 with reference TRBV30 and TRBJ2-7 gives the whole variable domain SQTIHQWPATLVQPVGSPLSLECTVEGTSNPNLYWYRQAAGRGLQLLFYSVGIGQISSEVPQNLSASRPQDRQFILSSKKLLLSDSGFYLCAWSRTVSLYEQYFGPGTRLTVT.

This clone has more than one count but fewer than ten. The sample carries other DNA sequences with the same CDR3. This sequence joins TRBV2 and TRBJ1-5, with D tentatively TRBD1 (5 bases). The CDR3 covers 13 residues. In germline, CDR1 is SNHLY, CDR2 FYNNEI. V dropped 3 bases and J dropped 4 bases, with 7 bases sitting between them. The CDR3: CASSEEGNQPQHF. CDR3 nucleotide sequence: TGTGCCAGCAGTGAGGAGGGGAATCAGCCCCAGCATTTT. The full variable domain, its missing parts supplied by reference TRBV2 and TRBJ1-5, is EPEVTQTPSHQVTQMGQEVILRCVPISNHLYFYWYRQILGQKVEFLVSFYNNEISEKSEIFDDQFSVERPDGSNFTLKIRSTKLEDSAMYFCASSEEGNQPQHFGDGTRLSIL.

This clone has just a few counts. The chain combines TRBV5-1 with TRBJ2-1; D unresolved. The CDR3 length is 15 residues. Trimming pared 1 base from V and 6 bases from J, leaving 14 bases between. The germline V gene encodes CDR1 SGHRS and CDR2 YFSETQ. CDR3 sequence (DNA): TGCGCCAGCAGCTTGTGGAACAAATGGGGCAATGAGCAGTTCTTC. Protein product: CASSLWNKWGNEQFF.

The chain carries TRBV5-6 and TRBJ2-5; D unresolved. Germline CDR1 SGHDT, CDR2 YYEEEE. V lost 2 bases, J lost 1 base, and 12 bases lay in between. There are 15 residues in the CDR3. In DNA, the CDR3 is TGTGCCAGCAGCTTCTCCGCCGATTTCCAAGAGACCCAGTACTTC. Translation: CASSFSADFQETQYF.